This T cell receptor (beta chain) was sequenced during a study of cytomegalovirus exposure and HLA in healthy donors. The CDR3 totals 15 residues. CDR1 SGHRS and CDR2 YFSETQ come from the germline V gene. V gave up 4 bases and J gave up 4 bases; unmatched junction bases: 5. Study findings and constraints: There were a few CMV-associated chains whose specificity for CMV antigens was confirmed in vitro. Most TCR sequences proved rare, with some public TCRs found in many donors.

With regard to this clone: The target antigen is unknown.

Data came from immunoSEQ multiplex PCR; TCRdb stores just in-frame clones and leaves some out. Seen here are about 340,000 clones, 86% observed once, and the top ten hold around 0.8%. This chain uses TRBV5-1 with TRBJ2-7; 13 bases match TRBD2. What was sequenced was PBMCs. The sequence came from a woman in her late teens or twenties in good health and CMV-seronegative. CDR3 DNA: TGCGCCAGCAGCGCCCGGACTAGCGGGAGTTACGAGCAGTACTTC. This codes for CASSARTSGSYEQYF.